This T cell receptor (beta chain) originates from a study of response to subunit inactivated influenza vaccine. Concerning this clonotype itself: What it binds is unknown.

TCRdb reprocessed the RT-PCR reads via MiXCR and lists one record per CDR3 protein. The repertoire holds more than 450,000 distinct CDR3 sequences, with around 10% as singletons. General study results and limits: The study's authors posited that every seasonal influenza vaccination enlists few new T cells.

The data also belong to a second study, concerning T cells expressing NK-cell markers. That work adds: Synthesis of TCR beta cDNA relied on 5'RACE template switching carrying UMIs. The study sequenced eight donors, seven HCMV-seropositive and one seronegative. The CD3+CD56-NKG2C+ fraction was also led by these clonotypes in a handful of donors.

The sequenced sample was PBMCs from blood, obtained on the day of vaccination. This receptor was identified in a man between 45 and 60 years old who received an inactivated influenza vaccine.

The CDR3 DNA is TGTGCCAGCAGCCTAGTCTCCGGTAGCGGGAATAATTCACCCCTCCACTTT. It specifies CASSLVSGSGNNSPLHF. This chain connects TRBV3-1 to TRBJ1-6, with D hard to call. The CDR3 loop spans 17 amino acids. The germline CDR1 and CDR2 sequences are LGHDT and YNNKEL (reference sequence). Trimming shortened V by 4 bases and J by 5 bases, and 18 bases separated the two germline ends.